These 2 T cell receptor beta chains share one sample of origin, sequenced in a study of monozygotic twins with inflammatory bowel disease. TCRdb reprocessed the 5' RACE reads and keeps a single row for each CDR3 protein, giving no DNA. This sample's clone table lists some 170,000 distinct CDR3 sequences. Sample: blood. The receptor set was obtained from a human donor with ulcerative colitis or Crohn's disease, or a healthy co-twin of an affected twin (not recorded which).

The rearrangement uses TRBV4-3 and TRBJ2-5; TCRdb reports TRBD2, a call that lacks DNA to check it against. The CDR3 spans 16 residues. Looked up from germline, CDR1 is LGHNA and CDR2 is YSLEER. The CDR3: CASSQELGSGRETQYF.

The CDR3 sequence: CASSVVANTEAFF. V usage is TRBV9 and J usage is TRBJ1-1. CDR3 length: 13 residues. From germline, CDR1 is SGDLS and CDR2 YYNGEE.